This T cell receptor (beta chain) was profiled in a study of T cell responses to AZD1222 COVID-19 vaccine. Study-wide results and limits: Two AZD1222 administrations were followed by greater Spike-specific TCR breadth and depth. Spike was spanned by vaccine-associated CD4 TCRs, which were dominant at 160-218 and 743-854. Within unmutated variant regions lay the reported targets of nearly half of spike-specific TCRs.

CDR1 and CDR2 from the germline V gene are SGHTA and FQGTGA. CDR3 length: 16 residues. V was clipped by 1 base and J by 0 bases, with 10 bases between them. A word on this clone: Its antigen remains unknown.

Produced via immunoSEQ multiplex PCR; TCRdb's table is partial and in-frame only. Of about 180,000 clones in the sample, around 89% were seen once. The starting material was peripheral blood, obtained 28 days after the second dose of the MenACWY control vaccine. V usage is TRBV7-3 and J usage is TRBJ2-1; maybe TRBD2 (6 bases). The clonotype was recovered from an adult who received the MenACWY meningococcal vaccine as a control. The CDR3 loop reads CASSLMGGTSYNEQFF. The CDR3 region has the DNA TGTGCCAGCAGCTTAATGGGCGGGACCTCCTACAATGAGCAGTTCTTC.